This T cell receptor beta chain was profiled in a study of response to subunit inactivated influenza vaccine. Study findings and constraints: Authors suggested each seasonal flu vaccination may recruit only limited numbers of new T cells.

Trimming removed 3 bases at V and 6 bases at J, with 9 bases between. The germline CDR1 and CDR2 sequences are SQVTM and ANQGSEA. This CDR3 has 11 amino acids. This clonotype was recorded at least ten times. Its specificity is not known. TCRdb called the RT-PCR reads again in MiXCR, with one record for every CDR3 protein. The data show about 520,000 distinct CDR3 sequences, approximately 6.9% seen once. The clonotype was recovered from a man between 50 and 69 years old who received an inactivated influenza vaccine. Sequencing used PBMCs from blood, obtained around 25 months after vaccination. The genes are TRBV29-1 and TRBJ2-7; maybe TRBD1 (5 bases). The CDR3 DNA reads as TGCAGCGTTGATGAAGGGGCCGAGCAGTACTTC. It yields the protein CSVDEGAEQYF.